These T cell receptor beta chains were read from a single sample in a study of cytomegalovirus exposure and HLA in healthy donors. Sequencing was performed with immunoSEQ multiplex PCR; in TCRdb, only in-frame clones are kept and a portion is missing. The repertoire table contains 70,000 to 85,000 clones. The source material was PBMCs. The receptors shown here come from a female donor in good health and CMV-seropositive. Both conserved end residues are part of each CDR3. A D gene is named only where the DNA matches it firmly.

cdr3_aa: CASSLTGGQSSYEQYF
cdr3_nt: TGTGCCAGCTCACTTACAGGGGGCCAATCCTCCTACGAGCAGTACTTC
v_call: TRBV18
d_call: TRBD1
j_call: TRBJ2-7

cdr3_aa: CAWISRDRGRGWNTEAFF
cdr3_nt: TGTGCCTGGATTAGCCGGGACAGGGGGCGCGGATGGAACACTGAAGCTTTCTTT
v_call: TRBV30
d_call: TRBD1
j_call: TRBJ1-1

cdr3_aa: CASSQETGGWGNQPQHF
cdr3_nt: TGCGCCAGCAGCCAAGAGACAGGGGGCTGGGGCAATCAGCCCCAGCATTTT
v_call: TRBV4-1
d_call: TRBD1
j_call: TRBJ1-5

cdr3_aa: CASSPGRGGTSTQYF
cdr3_nt: TGTGCCAGCAGCCCGGGGCGGGGGGGTACCTCGACCCAGTACTTC
v_call: TRBV27
d_call: TRBD2
j_call: TRBJ2-5

cdr3_aa: CASSSTGTSGTSEQFF
cdr3_nt: TGTGCCAGCAGCTCAACCGGGACTAGCGGGACGAGTGAGCAGTTCTTC
v_call: TRBV7-2
d_call: TRBD2
j_call: TRBJ2-1

cdr3_aa: CASSRNDRGPSSGANVLTF
cdr3_nt: TGTGCCAGTAGTAGGAATGACAGGGGACCTTCCTCTGGGGCCAACGTCCTGACTTTC
v_call: TRBV19
d_call: TRBD1
j_call: TRBJ2-6

cdr3_aa: CASRTSGAYEQYF
cdr3_nt: TGTGCCAGCCGGACTAGCGGGGCCTACGAGCAGTACTTC
v_call: TRBV6-1
d_call: TRBD2
j_call: TRBJ2-7

cdr3_aa: CASSYGGGPGETQYF
cdr3_nt: TGTGCCAGCAGTTACGGGGGGGGGCCTGGCGAGACCCAGTACTTC
v_call: TRBV6-5
d_call: .
j_call: TRBJ2-5

cdr3_aa: CASSSAGTGEGNYGYTF
cdr3_nt: TGTGCCAGCAGCTCCGCCGGGACAGGGGAGGGAAACTATGGCTACACCTTC
v_call: TRBV7-2
d_call: TRBD1
j_call: TRBJ1-2

cdr3_aa: CASSLGGTSTYEQYF
cdr3_nt: TGTGCCAGCAGCTTGGGCGGGACTTCCACCTACGAGCAGTACTTC
v_call: TRBV5-6
d_call: .
j_call: TRBJ2-7

cdr3_aa: CASSLIISRTGVSYEQYF
cdr3_nt: TGTGCCAGCAGCTTAATAATATCCCGGACAGGGGTCTCCTACGAGCAGTACTTC
v_call: TRBV7-9
d_call: TRBD1
j_call: TRBJ2-7

cdr3_aa: CASSLLWDSPYEQYF
cdr3_nt: TGTGCCAGCAGCTTATTGTGGGACTCTCCCTACGAGCAGTACTTC
v_call: TRBV7-8
d_call: .
j_call: TRBJ2-7

cdr3_aa: CASSLKQGLGDPKNIQYF
cdr3_nt: TGTGCCAGCAGCTTAAAACAGGGGCTCGGAGATCCCAAAAACATTCAGTACTTC
v_call: TRBV7-8
d_call: TRBD1
j_call: TRBJ2-4

cdr3_aa: CASSPRPGGGYTF
cdr3_nt: TGTGCCAGCAGCCCACGACCGGGGGGAGGCTACACCTTC
v_call: TRBV14
d_call: .
j_call: TRBJ1-2

cdr3_aa: CASSVGGTEQFF
cdr3_nt: TGTGCCAGCAGCGTGGGAGGGACTGAGCAGTTCTTC
v_call: TRBV9
d_call: TRBD2
j_call: TRBJ2-1

cdr3_aa: CASTLAGDTQYF
cdr3_nt: TGTGCCAGCACGCTAGCGGGAGATACGCAGTATTTT
v_call: TRBV28
d_call: TRBD2
j_call: TRBJ2-3

cdr3_aa: CASSQNPTLAKNIQYF
cdr3_nt: TGCGCCAGCAGCCAGAACCCCACATTGGCCAAAAACATTCAGTACTTC
v_call: TRBV4-1
d_call: .
j_call: TRBJ2-4

cdr3_aa: CASSPRDSNTGELFF
cdr3_nt: TGTGCCAGCAGCCCACGGGACAGCAACACCGGGGAGCTGTTTTTT
v_call: TRBV11-2
d_call: TRBD1
j_call: TRBJ2-2

cdr3_aa: CASSIYGSQGGGYTF
cdr3_nt: TGCGCCAGCAGCATATATGGGAGTCAGGGAGGCGGCTACACCTTC
v_call: TRBV5-1
d_call: .
j_call: TRBJ1-2

cdr3_aa: CASSVPGDTNEQFF
cdr3_nt: TGTGCCAGCAGCGTGCCGGGAGATACGAATGAGCAGTTCTTC
v_call: TRBV9
d_call: .
j_call: TRBJ2-1

cdr3_aa: CASSLSNLGGPLYF
cdr3_nt: TGTGCCAGCAGTTTATCTAACCTAGGAGGTCCTCTCTACTTC
v_call: TRBV27
d_call: .
j_call: TRBJ2-7

cdr3_aa: CATSRPGTEKNIQYF
cdr3_nt: TGTGCCACCAGCAGACCCGGGACTGAAAAAAACATTCAGTACTTC
v_call: TRBV15
d_call: .
j_call: TRBJ2-4

cdr3_aa: CASSYTGWNEQFF
cdr3_nt: TGTGCCAGCAGTTACACAGGGTGGAATGAGCAGTTCTTC
v_call: TRBV6-5
d_call: .
j_call: TRBJ2-1

cdr3_aa: CASSIGPTFGALQGEQYF
cdr3_nt: TGTGCCAGTAGTATAGGTCCCACATTTGGGGCCCTTCAAGGCGAGCAGTACTTC
v_call: TRBV19
d_call: .
j_call: TRBJ2-7

cdr3_aa: CASSPILTTSGANVLTF
cdr3_nt: TGTGCCAGCTCACCCATTCTGACAACCTCTGGGGCCAACGTCCTGACTTTC
v_call: TRBV18
d_call: .
j_call: TRBJ2-6

cdr3_aa: CALTQGGTEAFF
cdr3_nt: TGTGCCTTAACACAGGGTGGCACTGAAGCTTTCTTT
v_call: TRBV5-4
d_call: .
j_call: TRBJ1-1